Included here is one TCR beta chain sequence, with context. No antigen is known for it. Clones were sequenced by immunoSEQ multiplex PCR, and TCRdb holds only the in-frame ones, with some missing. The sample carries approximately 58,000 clones, 91% recorded once. V was pared by 6 bases and J by 2 bases, with 14 bases between. This CDR3 has 15 amino acids. Per germline, CDR1 KGHSH and CDR2 LQKENI. This sample was included in a study of cytomegalovirus exposure and HLA in healthy donors. Study outcomes and limitations: Researchers reported that a few CMV-associated chains were confirmed in vitro as CMV antigen-specific.

This clonotype was obtained from a woman aged 25 to 39 in good health and CMV-seronegative. The sequencing sample was made of PBMCs. The V call is TRBV18, the J call TRBJ2-1; weak D call: TRBD2 (7 bases). In nucleotides, the CDR3 is TGTGCCAGCTCCCCGGGGGGCGGGACCTACAATGAGCAGTTCTTC. Translating gives CASSPGGGTYNEQFF.